This T cell receptor (beta chain) was identified during a study of T cell responses to AZD1222 COVID-19 vaccine. Findings of the study overall: Donors were largely white British and mainly female; clonal diversity was possibly underestimated. Sampling that yielded the repertoires occurred only after the peak T cell response.

Of note for this clone: Its antigen is unknown.

The CDR3 runs 18 residues. J was trimmed by 0 bases and V by 4 bases; bases with no gene match: 6. The germline V gene encodes CDR1 SGHRS and CDR2 YFSETQ. Produced via immunoSEQ multiplex PCR; TCRdb's table is partial and in-frame only. The sample includes about 140,000 clones, about 88% of them seen just once. The V gene is TRBV5-1, the J gene TRBJ2-3, with 15 positions matching TRBD2. The sequence came from an adult who received the AZD1222 COVID-19 vaccine. This specimen consisted of peripheral blood, obtained 28 days after the second AZD1222 dose. DNA for the CDR3: TGCGCCAGCAGCCTGGGACTAGCGGGAGGAACTAGCACAGATACGCAGTATTTT. Encoded protein: CASSLGLAGGTSTDTQYF.